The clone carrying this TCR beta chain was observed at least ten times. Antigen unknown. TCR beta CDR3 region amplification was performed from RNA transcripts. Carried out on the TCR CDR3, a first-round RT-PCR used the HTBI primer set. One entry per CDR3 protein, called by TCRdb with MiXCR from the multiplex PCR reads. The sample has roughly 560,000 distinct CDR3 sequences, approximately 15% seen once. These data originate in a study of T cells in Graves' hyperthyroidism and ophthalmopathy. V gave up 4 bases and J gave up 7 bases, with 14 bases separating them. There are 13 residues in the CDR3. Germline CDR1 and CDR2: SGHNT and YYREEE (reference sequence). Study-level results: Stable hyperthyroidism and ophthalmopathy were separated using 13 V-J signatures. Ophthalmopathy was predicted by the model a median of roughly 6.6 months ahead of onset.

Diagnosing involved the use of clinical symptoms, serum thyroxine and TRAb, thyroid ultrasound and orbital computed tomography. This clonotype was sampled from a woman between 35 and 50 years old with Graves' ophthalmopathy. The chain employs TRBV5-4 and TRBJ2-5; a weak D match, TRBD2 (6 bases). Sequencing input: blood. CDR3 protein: CASSLGGDGTQYF. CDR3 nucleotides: TGTGCCAGCAGCCTGGGGGGTGATGGGACCCAGTACTTC. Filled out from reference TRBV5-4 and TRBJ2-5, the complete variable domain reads ETGVTQSPTHLIKTRGQQVTLRCSSQSGHNTVSWYQQALGQGPQFIFQYYREEENGRGNFPPRFSGLQFPNYSSELNVNALELDDSALYLCASSLGGDGTQYFGPGTRLLVL.